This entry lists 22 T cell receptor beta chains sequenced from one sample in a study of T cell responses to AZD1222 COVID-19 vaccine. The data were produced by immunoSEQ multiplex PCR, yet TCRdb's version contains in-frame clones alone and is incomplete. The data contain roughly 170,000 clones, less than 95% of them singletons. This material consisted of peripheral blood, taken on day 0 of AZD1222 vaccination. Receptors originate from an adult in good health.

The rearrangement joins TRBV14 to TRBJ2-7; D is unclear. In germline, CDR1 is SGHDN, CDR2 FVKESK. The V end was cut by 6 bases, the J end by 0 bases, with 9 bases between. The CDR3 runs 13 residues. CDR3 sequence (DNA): TGTGCCAGCAGGGGTCGAGGCTCCTACGAGCAGTACTTC. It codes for CASRGRGSYEQYF.

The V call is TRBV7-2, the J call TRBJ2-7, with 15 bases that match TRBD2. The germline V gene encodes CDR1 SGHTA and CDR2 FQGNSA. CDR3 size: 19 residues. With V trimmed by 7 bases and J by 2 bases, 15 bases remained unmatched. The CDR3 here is CASTGMTGTSGGRAYEQYF. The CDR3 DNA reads TGTGCCAGCACCGGAATGACCGGGACTAGCGGGGGGCGGGCCTACGAGCAGTACTTC.

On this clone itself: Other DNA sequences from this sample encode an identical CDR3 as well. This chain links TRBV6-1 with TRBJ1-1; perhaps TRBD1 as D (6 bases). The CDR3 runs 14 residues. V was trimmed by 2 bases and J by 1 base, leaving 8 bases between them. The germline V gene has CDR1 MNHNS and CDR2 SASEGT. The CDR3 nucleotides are TGTGCCAGCAGTGAACTCAGGGGGAACACTGAAGCTTTCTTT. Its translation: CASSELRGNTEAFF.

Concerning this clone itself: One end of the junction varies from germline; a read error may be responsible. CDR3 loop: CASSLTSGLEQYF. For the CDR3, the DNA is TGTGCCAGCAGCCTAACCTCAGGGTTAGAGCAGTACTTC. V usage is TRBV7-3 and J usage is TRBJ2-7; a possible D gene is TRBD1 (5 bases). CDR1 SGHTA and CDR2 FQGTGA come from the germline V gene. This CDR3 is 13 amino acids long.

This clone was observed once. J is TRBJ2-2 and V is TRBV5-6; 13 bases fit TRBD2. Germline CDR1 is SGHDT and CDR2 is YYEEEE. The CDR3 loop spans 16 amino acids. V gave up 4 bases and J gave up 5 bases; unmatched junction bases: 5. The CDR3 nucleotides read TGTGCCAGCAGCCCTAGGACTAGCGGGAGAACCGGGGAGCTGTTTTTT. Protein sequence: CASSPRTSGRTGELFF.

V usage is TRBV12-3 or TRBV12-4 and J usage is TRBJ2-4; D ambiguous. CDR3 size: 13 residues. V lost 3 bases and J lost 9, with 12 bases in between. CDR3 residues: CASSFSSRVIQYF. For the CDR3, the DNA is TGTGCCAGCAGTTTCTCCTCACGAGTCATTCAGTACTTC.

CDR3 protein: CASSLLGQGAGEQYF. Written as DNA, the CDR3 is TGTGCCAGCAGCTTGTTGGGACAGGGGGCAGGTGAGCAGTACTTC. This rearrangement joins TRBV5-5 to TRBJ2-7; 12 nucleotides line up with TRBD1. The CDR3 loop spans 15 amino acids. From germline, CDR1 is SGHKS and CDR2 YYEKEE (reference sequence). With 1 base clipped from V and 7 bases from J, the junction kept 6 bases outside the gene matches.

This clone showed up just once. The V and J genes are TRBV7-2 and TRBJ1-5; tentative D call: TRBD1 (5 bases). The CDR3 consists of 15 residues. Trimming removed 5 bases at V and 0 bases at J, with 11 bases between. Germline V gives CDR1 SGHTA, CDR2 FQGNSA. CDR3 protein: CASSPGQTSNQPQHF. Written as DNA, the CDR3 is TGTGCCAGCAGCCCAGGGCAGACTAGCAATCAGCCCCAGCATTTT.

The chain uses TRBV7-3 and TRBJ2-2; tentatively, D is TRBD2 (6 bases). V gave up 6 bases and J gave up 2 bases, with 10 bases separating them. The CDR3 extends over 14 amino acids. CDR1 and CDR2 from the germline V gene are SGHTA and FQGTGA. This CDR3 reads CASRGGSNTGELFF. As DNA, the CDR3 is TGTGCCAGCAGGGGGGGAAGCAACACCGGGGAGCTGTTTTTT.

The CDR3, as DNA: TGCGCCAGCAGCCAATCCCGGAGGGGACTAGAGCAGTTCTTC. Translation gives CASSQSRRGLEQFF. The chain combines TRBV4-3 with TRBJ2-1, with 7 bases fitting TRBD2. Germline assignment: CDR1 LGHNA and CDR2 YSLEER. V trimming: 2 bases; J trimming: 10 bases; junction bases outside the gene matches: 8. There are 14 residues in the CDR3.

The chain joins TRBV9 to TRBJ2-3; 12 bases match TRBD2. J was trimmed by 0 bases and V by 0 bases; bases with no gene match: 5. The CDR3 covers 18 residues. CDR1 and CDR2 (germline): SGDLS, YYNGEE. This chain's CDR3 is CASSVVPSGGASTDTQYF. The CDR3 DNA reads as TGTGCCAGCAGCGTAGTCCCTAGCGGGGGGGCAAGCACAGATACGCAGTATTTT. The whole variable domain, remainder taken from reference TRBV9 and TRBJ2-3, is DSGVTQTPKHLITATGQRVTLRCSPRSGDLSVYWYQQSLDQGLQFLIQYYNGEERAKGNILERFSAQQFPDLHSELNLSSLELGDSALYFCASSVVPSGGASTDTQYFGPGTRLTVL.

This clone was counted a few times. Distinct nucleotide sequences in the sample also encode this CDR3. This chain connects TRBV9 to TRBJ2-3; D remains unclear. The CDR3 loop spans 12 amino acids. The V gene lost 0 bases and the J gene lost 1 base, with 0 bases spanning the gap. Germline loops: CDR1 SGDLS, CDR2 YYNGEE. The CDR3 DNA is TGTGCCAGCAGCGTAGGCACAGATACGCAGTATTTT. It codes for CASSVGTDTQYF.

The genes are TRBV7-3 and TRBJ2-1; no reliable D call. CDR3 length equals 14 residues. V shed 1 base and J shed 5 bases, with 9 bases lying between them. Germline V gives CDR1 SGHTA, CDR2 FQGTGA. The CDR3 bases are TGTGCCAGCAGCTTAAACGGGCCAAACAATGAGCAGTTCTTC. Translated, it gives CASSLNGPNNEQFF.

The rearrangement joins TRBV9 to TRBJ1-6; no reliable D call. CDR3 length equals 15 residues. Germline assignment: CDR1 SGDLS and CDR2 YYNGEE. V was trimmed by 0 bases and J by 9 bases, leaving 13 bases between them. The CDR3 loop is CASSVDPGISSPLHF. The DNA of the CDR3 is TGTGCCAGCAGCGTAGACCCGGGTATTAGTTCACCCCTCCACTTT.

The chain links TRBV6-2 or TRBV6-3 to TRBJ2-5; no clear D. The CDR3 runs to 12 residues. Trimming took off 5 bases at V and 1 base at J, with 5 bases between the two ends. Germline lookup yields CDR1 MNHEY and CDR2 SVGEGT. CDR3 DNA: TGTGCCAGCAGTAGGTCCCAAGAGACCCAGTACTTC. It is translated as CASSRSQETQYF.

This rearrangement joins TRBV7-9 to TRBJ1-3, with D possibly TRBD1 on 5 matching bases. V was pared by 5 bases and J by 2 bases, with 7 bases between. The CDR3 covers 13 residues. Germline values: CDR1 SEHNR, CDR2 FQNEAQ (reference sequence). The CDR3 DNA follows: TGTGCCAGCAGCGGGACGGCTGGAAACACCATATATTTT. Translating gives CASSGTAGNTIYF.

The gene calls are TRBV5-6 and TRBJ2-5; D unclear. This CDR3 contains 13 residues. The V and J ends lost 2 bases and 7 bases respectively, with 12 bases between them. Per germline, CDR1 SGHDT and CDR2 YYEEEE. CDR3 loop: CASSFVSWGTQYF. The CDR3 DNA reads TGTGCCAGCAGCTTTGTTAGCTGGGGGACCCAGTACTTC.

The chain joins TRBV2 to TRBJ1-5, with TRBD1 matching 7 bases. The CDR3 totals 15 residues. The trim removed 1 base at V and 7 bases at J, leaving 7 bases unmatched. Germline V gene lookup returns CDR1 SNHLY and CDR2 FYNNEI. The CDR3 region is CASSEGRQGTQPQHF. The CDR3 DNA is TGTGCCAGCAGTGAAGGTCGACAGGGTACACAGCCCCAGCATTTT.

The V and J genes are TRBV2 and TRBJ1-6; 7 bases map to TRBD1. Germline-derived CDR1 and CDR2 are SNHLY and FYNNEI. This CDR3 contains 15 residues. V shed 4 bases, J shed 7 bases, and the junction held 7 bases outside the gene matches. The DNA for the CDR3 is TGTGCCAGCAGTGCCGGGACAGCAAACAATTCACCCCTCCACTTT. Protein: CASSAGTANNSPLHF.

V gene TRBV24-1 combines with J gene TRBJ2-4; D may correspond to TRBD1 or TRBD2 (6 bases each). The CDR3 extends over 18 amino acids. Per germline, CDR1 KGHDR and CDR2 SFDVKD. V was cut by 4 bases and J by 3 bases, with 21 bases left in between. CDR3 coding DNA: TGTGCCACCAGTGAGGACAGACGGGGGTCGAGGAGCAAAAACATTCAGTACTTC. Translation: CATSEDRRGSRSKNIQYF.

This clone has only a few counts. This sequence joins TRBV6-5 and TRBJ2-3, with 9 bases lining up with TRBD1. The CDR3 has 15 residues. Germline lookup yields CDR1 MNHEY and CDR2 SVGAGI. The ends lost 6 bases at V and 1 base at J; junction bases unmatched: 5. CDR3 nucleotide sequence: TGTGCCAGCAGACAGGGGGCGTTGGGCACAGATACGCAGTATTTT. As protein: CASRQGALGTDTQYF.

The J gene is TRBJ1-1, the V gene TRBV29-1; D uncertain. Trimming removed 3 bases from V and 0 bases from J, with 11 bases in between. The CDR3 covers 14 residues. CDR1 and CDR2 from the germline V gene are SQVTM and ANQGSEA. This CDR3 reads CSVEGQPLNTEAFF. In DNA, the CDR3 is TGCAGCGTTGAGGGCCAACCACTGAACACTGAAGCTTTCTTT.